Listed below are T cell receptor beta chains from one sample, sequenced in a study of post-analysis software for immune sequencing data. MiXCR was run by TCRdb on the PCR reads, yielding one entry per CDR3 protein. Among 450,000 to 650,000 distinct CDR3 sequences, 44% were seen once, and the ten largest hold around 1.7%. Sequences were obtained from blood. The receptors originated from a girl aged 5 to 17 with multiple sclerosis. CDR3s include the opening cysteine and the closing phenylalanine or tryptophan. The order of the fields is D gene, clone size, V gene, J gene, CDR3 protein, CDR3 DNA. The D gene is left open where the match is weak. Some rows mark clone size as missing; the rest say once, few, many or name a class of expanded clone.

>-|-|TRBV5-1|TRBJ2-7
CASSFLTDYEQYF
TGCGCCAGCAGCTTCCTCACTGACTACGAGCAGTACTTC
>TRBD1|-|TRBV10-3|TRBJ1-1
CAISPRDRQNTEAFF
TGTGCCATCAGCCCAAGGGACAGGCAGAACACTGAAGCTTTCTTT
>TRBD1|-|TRBV18|TRBJ1-2
CASPPGQEIYGYTF
TGTGCCAGCCCACCGGGACAGGAAATCTATGGCTACACCTTC
>-|-|TRBV6-5|TRBJ1-4
CASRSSDGPLNEKLFF
TGTGCCAGCAGAAGTTCGGACGGACCTCTTAATGAAAAACTGTTTTTT
>TRBD1|-|TRBV12-3/TRBV12-4|TRBJ1-2
CASSGQAANYGYTF
TGTGCCAGCAGTGGACAGGCCGCTAACTATGGCTACACCTTC
>-|-|TRBV4-1|TRBJ2-5
CASSQYDSQETQYF
TGCGCCAGCAGCCAATATGACTCGCAGGAGACCCAGTACTTC
>-|few|TRBV6-5|TRBJ2-1
CASSYSWLSQSSYNEQFF
TGTGCCAGCAGTTACTCGTGGTTGAGTCAATCCTCCTACAATGAGCAGTTCTTC
>-|-|TRBV7-8|TRBJ2-3
CASSFGRVGTVRDTQYF
TGTGCCAGCAGCTTTGGACGTGTGGGAACGGTTAGAGATACGCAGTATTTT
>-|few|TRBV20-1|TRBJ2-7
CSARGGLSSYEQYF
TGCAGTGCTAGAGGGGGGCTCAGCTCCTACGAGCAGTACTTC
>-|few|TRBV7-2|TRBJ2-6
CASSLDGRSVLTF
TGTGCCAGCAGCTTAGATGGCCGCAGCGTCCTGACTTTC
>TRBD2|-|TRBV6-2/TRBV6-3|TRBJ2-7
CATRPTSGSEQYF
TGTGCCACCCGACCGACTAGCGGGAGCGAGCAGTACTTC
>TRBD1|-|TRBV5-1|TRBJ2-1
CASSVQGPWSYNEQFF
TGCGCCAGCAGCGTACAGGGGCCCTGGTCCTACAATGAGCAGTTCTTC
>TRBD2|-|TRBV7-3|TRBJ2-7
CASSLGSGASYEQYF
TGTGCCAGCAGCTTAGGTAGCGGGGCAAGCTACGAGCAGTACTTC
>-|-|TRBV20-1|TRBJ2-5
CSPLEQGRLKGTQYF
TGCAGTCCTTTAGAACAGGGACGGCTAAAAGGGACCCAGTACTTC
>-|few|TRBV29-1|TRBJ2-7
CSVAGYYEQYF
TGCAGCGTTGCCGGTTACTACGAGCAGTACTTC
>-|-|TRBV5-1|TRBJ1-3
CASSLEGYGNTIYF
TGCGCCAGCAGCTTGGAAGGTTACGGAAACACCATATATTTT
>-|-|TRBV5-1|TRBJ2-7
CASSLGDASYEQYF
TGCGCCAGCAGCTTGGGGGACGCCTCCTACGAGCAGTACTTC
>TRBD2|few|TRBV5-1|TRBJ2-5
CASSAERGGGSKETQYF
TGCGCCAGCAGCGCGGAAAGGGGTGGCGGGAGTAAAGAGACCCAGTACTTC
>TRBD1|once|TRBV27|TRBJ2-7
CASSATTGQGYEQYF
TGTGCCAGCAGTGCAACCACGGGACAGGGGTACGAGCAGTACTTC
>-|few|TRBV9|TRBJ2-6
CASSVTGQAGANVLTF
TGTGCCAGCAGCGTTACAGGGCAGGCTGGGGCCAACGTCCTGACTTTC
>-|few|TRBV10-3|TRBJ2-7
CAISEGLADGAYEQYF
TGTGCCATCAGTGAGGGGTTGGCGGACGGGGCCTACGAGCAGTACTTC
>TRBD2|-|TRBV28|TRBJ2-3
CASSPGLVGDTQYF
TGTGCCAGCAGTCCGGGACTAGTCGGAGATACGCAGTATTTT
>TRBD2|few|TRBV7-9|TRBJ2-7
CASKLAGVHEQYF
TGTGCCAGCAAGTTAGCGGGAGTCCACGAGCAGTACTTC
>-|-|TRBV15|TRBJ1-6
CATSRANSPLHF
TGTGCCACCAGCAGGGCGAATTCACCCCTCCACTTT
>TRBD2|few|TRBV20-1|TRBJ2-3
CSARLAGGTDTQYF
TGCAGTGCTAGACTAGCGGGAGGCACAGATACGCAGTATTTT
>TRBD2|once|TRBV12-3/TRBV12-4|TRBJ2-1
CASSHLRGVSSSYNEQFF
TGTGCCAGCAGTCATCTGCGGGGGGTCTCAAGCTCCTACAATGAGCAGTTCTTC
>-|-|TRBV3-1|TRBJ1-2
CASSQDGIDYTF
TGTGCCAGCAGCCAAGATGGAATCGACTACACCTTC